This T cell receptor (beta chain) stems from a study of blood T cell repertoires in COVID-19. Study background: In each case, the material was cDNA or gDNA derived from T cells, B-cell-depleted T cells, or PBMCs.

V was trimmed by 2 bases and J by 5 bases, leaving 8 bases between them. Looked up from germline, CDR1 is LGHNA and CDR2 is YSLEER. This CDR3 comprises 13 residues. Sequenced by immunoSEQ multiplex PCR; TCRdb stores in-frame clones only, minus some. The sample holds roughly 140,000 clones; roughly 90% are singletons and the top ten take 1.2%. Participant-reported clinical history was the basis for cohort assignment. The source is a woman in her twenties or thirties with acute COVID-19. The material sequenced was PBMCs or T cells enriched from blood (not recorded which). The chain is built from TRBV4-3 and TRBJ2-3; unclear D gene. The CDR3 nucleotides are TGCGCCAGCAGCCAATTTGCCGGAGATACGCAGTATTTT. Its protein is CASSQFAGDTQYF.